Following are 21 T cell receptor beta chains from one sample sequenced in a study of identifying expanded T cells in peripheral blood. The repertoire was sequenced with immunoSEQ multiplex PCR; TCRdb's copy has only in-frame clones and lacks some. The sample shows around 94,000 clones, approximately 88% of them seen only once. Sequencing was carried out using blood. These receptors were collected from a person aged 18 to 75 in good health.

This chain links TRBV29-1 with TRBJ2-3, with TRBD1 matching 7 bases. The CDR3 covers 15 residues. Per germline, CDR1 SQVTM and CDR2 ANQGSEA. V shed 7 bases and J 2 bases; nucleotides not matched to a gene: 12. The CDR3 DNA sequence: TGCAGCGCTAGGGTCCGGGGACAGATCACAGATACGCAGTATTTT. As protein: CSARVRGQITDTQYF.

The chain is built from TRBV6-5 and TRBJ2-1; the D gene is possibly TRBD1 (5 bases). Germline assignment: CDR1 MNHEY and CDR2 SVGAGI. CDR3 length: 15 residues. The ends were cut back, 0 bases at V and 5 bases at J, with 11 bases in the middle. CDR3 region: CASSYSPSGNNEQFF. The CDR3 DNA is TGTGCCAGCAGTTACTCCCCTTCAGGGAACAATGAGCAGTTCTTC.

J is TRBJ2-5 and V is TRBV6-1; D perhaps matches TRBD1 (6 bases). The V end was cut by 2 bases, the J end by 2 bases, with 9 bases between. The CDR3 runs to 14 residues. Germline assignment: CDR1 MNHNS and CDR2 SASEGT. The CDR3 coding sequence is TGTGCCAGCAGTGAATCAGGGGAACAAGAGACCCAGTACTTC. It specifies CASSESGEQETQYF.

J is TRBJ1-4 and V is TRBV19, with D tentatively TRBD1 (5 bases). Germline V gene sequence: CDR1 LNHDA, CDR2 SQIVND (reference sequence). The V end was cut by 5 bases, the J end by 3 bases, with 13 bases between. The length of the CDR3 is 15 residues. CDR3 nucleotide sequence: TGTGCCAGTAGTGAAGGGGTTTCGGCTAATGAAAAACTGTTTTTT. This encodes CASSEGVSANEKLFF.

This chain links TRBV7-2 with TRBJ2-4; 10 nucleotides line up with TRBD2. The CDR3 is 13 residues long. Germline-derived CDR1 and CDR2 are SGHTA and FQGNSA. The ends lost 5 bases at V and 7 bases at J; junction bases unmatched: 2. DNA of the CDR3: TGTGCCAGCAGCCGACTAGCGGGCAACATTCAGTACTTC. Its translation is CASSRLAGNIQYF.

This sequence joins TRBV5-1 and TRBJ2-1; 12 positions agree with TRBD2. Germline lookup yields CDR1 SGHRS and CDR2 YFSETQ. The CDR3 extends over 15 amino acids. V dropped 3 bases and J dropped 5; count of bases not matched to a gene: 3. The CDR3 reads CASSSSGRANNEQFF. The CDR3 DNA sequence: TGCGCCAGCAGCTCTAGCGGGAGGGCTAACAATGAGCAGTTCTTC.

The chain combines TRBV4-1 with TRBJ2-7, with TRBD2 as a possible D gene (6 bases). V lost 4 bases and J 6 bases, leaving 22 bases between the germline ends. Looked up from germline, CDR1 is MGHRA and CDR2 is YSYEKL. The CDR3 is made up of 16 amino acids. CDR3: CASSPTPQRATFEQYF. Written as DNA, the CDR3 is TGCGCCAGCAGCCCAACCCCCCAGCGGGCGACGTTCGAGCAGTACTTC.

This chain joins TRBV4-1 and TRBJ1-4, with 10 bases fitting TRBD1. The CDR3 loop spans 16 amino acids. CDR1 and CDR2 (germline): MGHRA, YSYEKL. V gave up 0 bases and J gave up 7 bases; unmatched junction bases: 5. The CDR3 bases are TGCGCCAGCAGCCAAGACGCCGGGACAGGGGCTGAAAAACTGTTTTTT. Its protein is CASSQDAGTGAEKLFF.

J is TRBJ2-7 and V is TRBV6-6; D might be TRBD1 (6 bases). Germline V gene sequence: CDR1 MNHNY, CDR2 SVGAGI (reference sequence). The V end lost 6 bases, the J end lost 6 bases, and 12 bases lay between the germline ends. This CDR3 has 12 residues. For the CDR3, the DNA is TGTGCCAGCAGCCTCAGACAGGCCGAGCAGTACTTC. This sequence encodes CASSLRQAEQYF.

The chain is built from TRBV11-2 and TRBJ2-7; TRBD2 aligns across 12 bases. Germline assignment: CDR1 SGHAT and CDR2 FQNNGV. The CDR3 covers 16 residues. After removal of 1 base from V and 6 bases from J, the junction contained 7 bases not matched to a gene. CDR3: CASSLARLAGVAEQYF. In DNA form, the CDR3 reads TGTGCCAGCAGCTTAGCTCGACTAGCGGGAGTCGCCGAGCAGTACTTC.

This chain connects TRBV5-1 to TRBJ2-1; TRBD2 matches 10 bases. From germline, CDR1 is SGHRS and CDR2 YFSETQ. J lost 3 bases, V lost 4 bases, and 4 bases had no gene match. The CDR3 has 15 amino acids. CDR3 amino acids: CASSSGTSDYNEQFF. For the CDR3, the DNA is TGCGCCAGCAGCAGCGGGACTAGCGACTACAATGAGCAGTTCTTC.

CDR3 protein: CASSLGQGVDTQYF. The CDR3 bases are TGCGCCAGCAGCTTGGGACAGGGAGTGGATACGCAGTATTTT. The chain links TRBV5-1 to TRBJ2-3; 7 bases align to TRBD1. J gave up 6 bases and V 0 bases, and 4 bases lay outside the gene matches. The CDR3 totals 14 residues. The V gene's germline CDR1 is SGHRS and CDR2 YFSETQ. Filled out from reference TRBV5-1 and TRBJ2-3, the complete variable domain reads KAGVTQTPRYLIKTRGQQVTLSCSPISGHRSVSWYQQTPGQGLQFLFEYFSETQRNKGNFPGRFSGRQFSNSRSEMNVSTLELGDSALYLCASSLGQGVDTQYFGPGTRLTVL.

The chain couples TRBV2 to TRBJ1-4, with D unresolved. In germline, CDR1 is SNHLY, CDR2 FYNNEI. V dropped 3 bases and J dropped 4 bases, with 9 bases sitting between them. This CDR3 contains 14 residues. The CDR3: CASSDVQINEKLFF. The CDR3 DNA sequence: TGTGCCAGCAGTGATGTCCAAATTAATGAAAAACTGTTTTTT.

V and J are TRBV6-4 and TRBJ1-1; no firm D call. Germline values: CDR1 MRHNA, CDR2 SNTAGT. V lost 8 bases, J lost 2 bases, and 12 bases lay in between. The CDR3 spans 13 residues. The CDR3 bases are TGTGCCAGCTCTAGTCAGAAAAACACTGAAGCTTTCTTT. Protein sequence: CASSSQKNTEAFF.

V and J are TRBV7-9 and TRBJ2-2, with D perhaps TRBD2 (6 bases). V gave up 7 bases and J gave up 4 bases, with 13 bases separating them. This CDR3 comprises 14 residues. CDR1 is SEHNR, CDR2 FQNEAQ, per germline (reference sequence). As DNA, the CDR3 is TGTGCCAGCATCCCCGGAGGGACCACCGGGGAGCTGTTTTTT. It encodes CASIPGGTTGELFF.

The DNA of the CDR3 is TGTGCCAGCAGCACAACACTAGCGGGGGGCCGGGTAGATACGCAGTATTTT. Amino acid sequence: CASSTTLAGGRVDTQYF. J is TRBJ2-3 and V is TRBV5-6; TRBD2 matches 12 bases. Germline lookup yields CDR1 SGHDT and CDR2 YYEEEE. Trimming took 4 bases from V and 5 from J; bases not matched to a gene: 11. The CDR3 runs to 17 residues.

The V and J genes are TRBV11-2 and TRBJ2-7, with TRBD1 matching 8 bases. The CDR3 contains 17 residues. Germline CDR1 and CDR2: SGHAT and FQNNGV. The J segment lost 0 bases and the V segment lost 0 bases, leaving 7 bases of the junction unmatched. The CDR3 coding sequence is TGTGCCAGCAGCTTAGATCTAGGGACAGGTCTCTCCTACGAGCAGTACTTC. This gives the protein CASSLDLGTGLSYEQYF.

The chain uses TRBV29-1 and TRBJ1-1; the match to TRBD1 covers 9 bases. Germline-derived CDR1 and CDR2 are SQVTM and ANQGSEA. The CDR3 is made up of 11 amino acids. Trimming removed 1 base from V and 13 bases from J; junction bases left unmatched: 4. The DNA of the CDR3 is TGCAGCGTTGAAGTGGGACAGGGTGTTTTCTTT. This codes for CSVEVGQGVFF.

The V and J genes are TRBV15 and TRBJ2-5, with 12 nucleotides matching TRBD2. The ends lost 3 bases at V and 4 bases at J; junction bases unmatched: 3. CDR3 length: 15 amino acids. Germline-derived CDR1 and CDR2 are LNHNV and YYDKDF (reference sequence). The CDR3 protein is CATSSGLAGTETQYF. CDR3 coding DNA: TGTGCCACCAGCAGTGGACTAGCGGGGACAGAGACCCAGTACTTC.

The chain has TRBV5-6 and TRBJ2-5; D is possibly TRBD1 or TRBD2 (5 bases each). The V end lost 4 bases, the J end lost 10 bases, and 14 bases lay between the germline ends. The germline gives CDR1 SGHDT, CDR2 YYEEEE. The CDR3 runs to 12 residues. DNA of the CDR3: TGTGCCAGCAGCCCGGGACGGGTTCACCAGTACTTC. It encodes CASSPGRVHQYF.

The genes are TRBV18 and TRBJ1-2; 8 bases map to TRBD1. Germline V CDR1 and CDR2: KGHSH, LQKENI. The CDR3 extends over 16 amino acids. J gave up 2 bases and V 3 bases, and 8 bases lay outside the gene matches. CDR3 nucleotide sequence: TGTGCCAGCTCACCTAACAGGGGACAGGCAAACTATGGCTACACCTTC. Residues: CASSPNRGQANYGYTF.